This entry lists 28 T cell receptor beta chains sequenced from one sample in a study of circulating tumor DNA in untreated peripheral T-cell lymphoma. Assay: immunoSEQ multiplex PCR; the TCRdb copy retains only in-frame clones and omits some. The table has roughly 10,000 clones, about 75% seen once. Specimen: tumor tissue. Receptors originate from a human donor with peripheral T-cell lymphoma.

In this sample, this clone turned up once. The chain employs TRBV18 and TRBJ1-2, with no clear D. The CDR3 contains 15 residues. The ends were cut back, 0 bases at V and 6 bases at J, with 14 bases in the middle. Per germline, CDR1 KGHSH and CDR2 LQKENI. CDR3 DNA sequence: TGTGCCAGCTCACCACCTGAGCTATCCCTACATGGCTACACCTTC. Translated, it gives CASSPPELSLHGYTF.

This clone was seen just once. At one of its ends the junction is not consistent with the germline gene, which may arise from a read error. The chain combines TRBV11-3 with TRBJ1-2; no definite D call. The length of the CDR3 is 15 residues. The germline CDR1 and CDR2 sequences are SGHNT and YENEEA. DNA of the CDR3: TGTGCCAGCAGCTCTCAAGAGGGCCCTAACTATGGCTACACTTTC. It encodes CASSSQEGPNYGYTF.

The chain carries TRBV6-7 and TRBJ1-1; no clear D gene. TRBV6-7 is an ORF for which the function is uncertain. The V gene lost 5 bases and the J gene lost 4 bases, with 20 bases spanning the gap. The CDR3 runs 16 residues. The CDR3 sequence is CASSEVLKLRGTEAFF. The CDR3, as DNA: TGTGCCAGCAGTGAAGTCCTCAAGCTGCGGGGCACTGAAGCTTTCTTT.

The rearrangement links TRBV29-1 to TRBJ1-2; 7 nucleotides agree with TRBD1. Germline CDR1 is SQVTM and CDR2 is ANQGSEA. The CDR3 runs 13 residues. After removal of 4 bases from V and 4 bases from J, the junction contained 6 bases not matched to a gene. This CDR3 is CSVGDRVGYGYTF. CDR3 sequence (DNA): TGCAGCGTTGGAGACAGGGTCGGCTATGGCTACACCTTC.

The gene calls are TRBV14 and TRBJ1-1, with TRBD1 as a possible D gene (5 bases). CDR1 is SGHDN, CDR2 FVKESK, per germline. The ends were cut back, 0 bases at V and 10 bases at J, with 18 bases in the middle. The CDR3 totals 15 residues. CDR3 sequence: CASSQDMGGVRGAFF. Written as DNA, the CDR3 is TGTGCCAGCAGCCAAGATATGGGGGGAGTGAGGGGAGCTTTCTTT.

This rearrangement joins TRBV6-8 to TRBJ2-7; TRBD2 is a possible D gene (5 bases). This CDR3 comprises 13 residues. The V and J ends lost 2 bases and 5 bases respectively, with 10 bases between them. Germline CDR1 and CDR2: MNHGY and SAAAGT. CDR3 in DNA: TGTGCCAGCAGTTACCGGAGGTGGAACGAGCAGTACTTC. This encodes CASSYRRWNEQYF.

The J gene is TRBJ1-6, the V gene TRBV5-3; a possible D gene is TRBD1 (5 bases). TRBV5-3 is recorded as an ORF, its role being uncertain. Trimming left V 0 bases short and J 9 bases short, with 10 bases between. The CDR3 consists of 14 residues. This CDR3 is CARSLEAGCSPLHF. CDR3 DNA sequence: TGTGCCAGAAGCTTGGAGGCAGGGTGTTCACCCCTCCACTTT.

The chain uses TRBV5-1 and TRBJ1-1; possible D gene TRBD1, 6 bases. This CDR3 has 16 amino acids. Germline CDR1 reads SGHRS; CDR2 reads YFSETQ. V dropped 0 bases and J dropped 1 base, with 13 bases sitting between them. The CDR3 protein is CASSLGDTTSNTEAFF. The CDR3, as DNA: TGCGCCAGCAGCTTGGGGGACACCACATCGAACACTGAAGCTTTCTTT.

The gene calls are TRBV2 and TRBJ1-2, with 7 bases that match TRBD1. CDR1 SNHLY and CDR2 FYNNEI come from the germline V gene. This CDR3 region has 15 residues. V was pared by 4 bases and J by 7 bases, with 12 bases of the junction left unmatched. CDR3 sequence: CASSGRAPNRGGYTF. The CDR3 coding sequence is TGTGCCAGCAGTGGCCGGGCCCCAAACAGGGGTGGCTACACCTTC.

The chain combines TRBV29-1 with TRBJ1-1; no firm D call. CDR3 size: 13 residues. Germline assignment: CDR1 SQVTM and CDR2 ANQGSEA. The germline V and J ends were trimmed by 3 bases and 3 bases, with 11 bases remaining between them. The CDR3 sequence: CSVDGKRDTEAFF. DNA for the CDR3: TGCAGCGTTGATGGTAAGCGAGACACTGAAGCTTTCTTT.

V is TRBV7-4 and J is TRBJ2-1; 12 positions match TRBD2. CDR3 size: 19 residues. CDR1 is SGHVT, CDR2 SQSDAQ, per germline. Trimming took 1 base from V and 7 from J; bases not matched to a gene: 14. CDR3 DNA sequence: TGTGCCAGCAGCTTAGTTCAGCTAGCGGGGGGGCCCGTCCAGAATGAGCAGTTCTTC. This gives the protein CASSLVQLAGGPVQNEQFF.

The rearrangement joins TRBV6-8 to TRBJ2-7; TRBD2 might be the D (6 bases). Germline V lookup: CDR1 MNHGY, CDR2 SAAAGT. The CDR3 is 14 amino acids. V was clipped by 5 bases and J by 2 bases, with 13 bases between them. CDR3 protein: CASSNGGRTYEQYF. The CDR3 bases are TGTGCCAGCAGTAACGGAGGGCGGACCTACGAGCAGTACTTC.

V and J are TRBV11-3 and TRBJ2-1, with 7 nucleotides matching TRBD1. Germline V lookup: CDR1 SGHNT, CDR2 YENEEA. The V gene end was trimmed by 7 bases and the J gene end by 6 bases; junction bases not matched to a gene: 9. This CDR3 spans 14 amino acids. Here the CDR3 DNA reads TGTGCCAGCAATCCGGGACAGAGGTTCAATGAGCAGTTCTTC. Its protein is CASNPGQRFNEQFF.

This clone was counted only a few times. The chain links TRBV15 to TRBJ1-1; a weak D match, TRBD1 (6 bases). V lost 5 bases and J lost 2, with 15 bases in between. The CDR3 covers 15 residues. CDR1 and CDR2 (germline): LNHNV, YYDKDF (reference sequence). CDR3 in DNA: TGTGCCACCAGCCGCCGCGGGGGCCGTAACACTGAAGCTTTCTTT. The encoded protein is CATSRRGGRNTEAFF.

This clone was counted a single time. This chain uses TRBV11-3 with TRBJ2-7, with D hard to call. Germline CDR1 reads SGHNT; CDR2 reads YENEEA. The CDR3 has 14 amino acids. Trimming removed 3 bases at V and 0 bases at J, with 9 bases between. The CDR3 nucleotides are TGTGCCAGCAGCTTGGTCTGGGACTCCTACGAGCAGTACTTC. Amino acids: CASSLVWDSYEQYF.

This clone has only one observation. The chain combines TRBV6-8 with TRBJ1-2; 8 bases agree with TRBD1. V gave up 0 bases and J gave up 4 bases; unmatched junction bases: 1. This CDR3 is built from 14 residues. Germline V gives CDR1 MNHGY, CDR2 SAAAGT. CDR3: CASSYSTGGYGYTF. The CDR3 nucleotides read TGTGCCAGCAGTTACTCAACAGGGGGCTATGGCTACACCTTC.

This clone has more than one count but fewer than ten. The V gene is TRBV19, the J gene TRBJ2-2; 11 nucleotides line up with TRBD2. Germline V gene lookup returns CDR1 LNHDA and CDR2 SQIVND (reference sequence). V lost 2 bases and J lost 6; bases outside the gene matches: 17. This CDR3 is built from 20 residues. CDR3 nucleotide sequence: TGTGCCAGTAGTATAACAACCGGGACTAGCGGCGGGGTGGTGCCCGGGGAGCTGTTTTTT. The encoded protein is CASSITTGTSGGVVPGELFF.

The genes are TRBV7-5 and TRBJ2-5; TRBD1 is the table's D call and was not checked against the DNA. TRBV7-5 is a known pseudogene. The CDR3 is made up of 15 amino acids. CDR3 residues: CASRSGTGEQETQYF. For the CDR3, the DNA is TGTGCCAGCAGATCCGGGACAGGGGAGCAAGAGACCCAGTACTTC.

The chain joins TRBV12-5 to TRBJ1-2, with D uncertain. The CDR3 runs to 15 residues. Germline-derived CDR1 and CDR2 are LGHNT and FRNRAP. V lost 3 bases and J lost 6, with 17 bases in between. The CDR3 spells CASGFGKGVRDGYTF. As DNA, the CDR3 is TGTGCTAGTGGTTTCGGTAAGGGCGTTCGAGATGGCTACACCTTC.

V and J are TRBV4-1 and TRBJ2-5, with D perhaps TRBD1 or TRBD2 (5 bases each). V lost 4 bases and J 4 bases, leaving 16 bases between the germline ends. Germline-derived CDR1 and CDR2 are MGHRA and YSYEKL. The CDR3 contains 15 residues. The CDR3 is CASSPKPGDGETQYF. In nucleotides, the CDR3 is TGCGCCAGCAGCCCAAAGCCCGGGGACGGAGAGACCCAGTACTTC.

This clone was counted once. The CDR3 coding sequence is TGTGCCAGCAGTTACTCCTCCGGGACAGGGGTCTACGAGCAGTACTTC. Its protein product is CASSYSSGTGVYEQYF. The chain couples TRBV6-8 to TRBJ2-7, with TRBD1 matching over 10 bases. J was trimmed by 3 bases and V by 0 bases; bases with no gene match: 5. The length of the CDR3 is 16 residues. Germline values: CDR1 MNHGY, CDR2 SAAAGT.

The V call is TRBV22-1, the J call TRBJ1-3; the D segment call TRBD1 is taken from the table without a DNA check. TRBV22-1 is deemed a pseudogene. The CDR3 is 15 amino acids. CDR3 bases: TGTGCCAGCAGTTTATCAGGGGGCTCTGGAAACACCATATATTTT. This translates into CASSLSGGSGNTIYF.

V gene TRBV10-2 combines with J gene TRBJ2-1, with TRBD1 matching over 9 bases. After removal of 8 bases from V and 7 bases from J, the junction contained 12 bases not matched to a gene. The CDR3 is 15 residues long. Germline assignment: CDR1 WSHSY and CDR2 SAAADI. The CDR3 nucleotides read TGCGCCAGCGGGGAGCCGGGACAGGGAATGAATGAGCAGTTCTTC. The encoded protein is CASGEPGQGMNEQFF.

The rearrangement links TRBV6-7 to TRBJ2-7; perhaps TRBD2 as D (5 bases). TRBV6-7 is placed among ORFs of uncertain function. The CDR3 spans 11 residues. V lost 2 bases and J lost 6, with 5 bases in between. The CDR3 sequence is CASSYRGEQYF. The CDR3 DNA sequence: TGTGCCAGCAGTTACCGGGGCGAGCAGTACTTC.

This chain uses TRBV30 with TRBJ1-1; D call uncertain. The V gene's germline CDR1 is GTSNPN and CDR2 SVGIG (reference sequence). There are 14 residues in the CDR3. Trimming pared 3 bases from V and 4 bases from J, leaving 15 bases between. CDR3 in amino acids: CAWSAALGFTEAFF. CDR3 DNA: TGTGCCTGGAGCGCTGCCTTGGGTTTCACTGAAGCTTTCTTT.

The J gene is TRBJ1-5, the V gene TRBV11-3; D not certain. Per germline, CDR1 SGHNT and CDR2 YENEEA. This CDR3 spans 15 amino acids. Trimming pared 5 bases from V and 5 bases from J, leaving 16 bases between. CDR3 nucleotide sequence: TGTGCCAGCAGCGTGGGCCCTTGGAGGGATCAGCCCCAGCATTTT. This codes for CASSVGPWRDQPQHF.

The chain is built from TRBV5-1 and TRBJ2-3; 10 bases map to TRBD1. The germline V gene has CDR1 SGHRS and CDR2 YFSETQ. This CDR3 comprises 15 residues. Trimming cost V 4 bases and J 3 bases; bases outside gene matches: 5. CDR3 nucleotides: TGCGCCAGCAGCCTAGACAGGGGGCGGACAGATACGCAGTATTTT. It codes for CASSLDRGRTDTQYF.

The chain employs TRBV11-3 and TRBJ2-7; D might be TRBD2 (5 bases). This CDR3 has 15 amino acids. Germline loops: CDR1 SGHNT, CDR2 YENEEA. V was clipped by 5 bases and J by 7 bases, with 21 bases between them. CDR3 sequence (DNA): TGTGCCAGCAGCCGTGACCTGACGGCCCCGGGGGAGCAGTACTTC. Amino acid sequence: CASSRDLTAPGEQYF.